Below, 16 T cell receptor beta chains from the same sample are listed, as sequenced in a study of blood T cell repertoires in COVID-19. The table came from immunoSEQ multiplex PCR; TCRdb's copy has only in-frame clones and leaves some out. The sample records 130,000 to 150,000 clones, about 90% being singletons. Sequenced material: PBMCs or T cells enriched from blood (not recorded which). The receptors stem from a man aged 60 to 69 who had recovered from COVID-19.

The chain combines TRBV5-1 with TRBJ2-5, with 8 positions matching TRBD1. Unmatched junction bases numbered 9, after V lost 4 bases and J lost 4 bases. This CDR3 comprises 15 residues. CDR1 and CDR2 (germline): SGHRS, YFSETQ. The DNA of the CDR3 is TGCGCCAGCAGCGACGGACAGGGAATGGGAGAGACCCAGTACTTC. This translates into CASSDGQGMGETQYF.

The chain is built from TRBV18 and TRBJ2-1, with 7 bases identical to TRBD2. Unmatched junction bases numbered 4, after V lost 0 bases and J lost 5 bases. Germline values: CDR1 KGHSH, CDR2 LQKENI. The length of the CDR3 is 15 residues. The CDR3 DNA is TGTGCCAGCTCACCACCGACGGGAGGACACAATGAGCAGTTCTTC. As protein: CASSPPTGGHNEQFF.

The chain is built from TRBV2 and TRBJ2-2; 10 nucleotides align to TRBD1. The V and J ends lost 9 bases and 4 bases, in that order; junction bases with no gene match: 2. Germline V lookup: CDR1 SNHLY, CDR2 FYNNEI. This CDR3 has 13 amino acids. The CDR3 coding sequence is TGTGCCAGAGGACAGGGGGGCACCGGGGAGCTGTTTTTT. This sequence encodes CARGQGGTGELFF.

The V call is TRBV19, the J call TRBJ1-6; D is undetermined. The length of the CDR3 is 13 residues. V shed 8 bases and J shed 9 bases, with 14 bases lying between them. Germline V gene sequence: CDR1 LNHDA, CDR2 SQIVND (reference sequence). The CDR3, as DNA: TGTGCCAGTTCCCTGAGGGCTCGTTCACCCCTCCACTTT. This encodes CASSLRARSPLHF.

The chain recombines TRBV9 with TRBJ2-3; 10 bases are shared with TRBD2. CDR3 length: 16 residues. CDR1 is SGDLS and CDR2 is YYNGEE in the germline V gene. The trim removed 0 bases at V and 6 bases at J, leaving 7 bases unmatched. The DNA of the CDR3 is TGTGCCAGCAGCGTAGGTACTAGCGGGGCCCTTGATACGCAGTATTTT. This sequence encodes CASSVGTSGALDTQYF.

The chain is built from TRBV20-1 and TRBJ1-1; no reliable D call. The ends were cut back, 4 bases at V and 10 bases at J, with 13 bases in the middle. The V gene's germline CDR1 is DFQATT and CDR2 SNEGSKA (reference sequence). The CDR3 contains 11 residues. This CDR3 is CSANPRWVAFF. CDR3 sequence (DNA): TGCAGTGCTAACCCGCGGTGGGTAGCTTTCTTT.

V is TRBV3-1 (or the pseudogene TRBV3-2) and J is TRBJ2-2; TRBD2 matches 7 bases. The trim removed 8 bases at V and 1 base at J, leaving 4 bases unmatched. Germline V gene data show CDR1 as LGHDT and CDR2 as YNNKEL (reference sequence). The CDR3 contains 14 residues. The CDR3 is CASGAGVNTGELFF. In DNA form, the CDR3 reads TGTGCCAGCGGGGCGGGAGTGAACACCGGGGAGCTGTTTTTT.

The genes are TRBV19 and TRBJ2-7; D might be TRBD2 (6 bases). This CDR3 region has 14 residues. CDR1 and CDR2 (germline): LNHDA, SQIVND (reference sequence). V lost 5 bases and J lost 5, with 16 bases in between. The CDR3 DNA is TGTGCCAGTAGTGACGCGGGACCTCCTGACGAGCAGTACTTC. As protein: CASSDAGPPDEQYF.

This chain joins TRBV4-1 and TRBJ2-1; TRBD1 is a possible D gene (5 bases). Germline V CDR1 and CDR2: MGHRA, YSYEKL. V lost 4 bases and J 0 bases, leaving 16 bases between the germline ends. There are 17 residues in the CDR3. The CDR3 DNA is TGCGCCAGCAGCCCTTGGGCAGGGATAAGCTCCTACAATGAGCAGTTCTTC. This encodes CASSPWAGISSYNEQFF.

The chain employs TRBV7-3 and TRBJ2-1; 14 nucleotides align to TRBD2. The CDR3 is 16 residues long. Trimming at V came to 2 bases and at J to 9 bases, leaving 6 bases not matched to a gene. CDR1 is SGHTA and CDR2 is FQGTGA in the germline V gene. CDR3 nucleotides: TGTGCCAGCAGCTTAGTAGGGGGACTAGCGGGAGCTGAGCAGTTCTTC. Its translation is CASSLVGGLAGAEQFF.

The J gene is TRBJ1-2, the V gene TRBV18, with TRBD1 matching 7 bases. From germline, CDR1 is KGHSH and CDR2 LQKENI. V lost 3 bases and J lost 0; bases outside the gene matches: 4. The length of the CDR3 is 15 residues. CDR3 DNA: TGTGCCAGCTCACCCCGGGACAGAGCTAACTATGGCTACACCTTC. It yields the protein CASSPRDRANYGYTF.

The sample holds one count of this clone. V and J are TRBV4-1 and TRBJ1-4; tentatively, D is TRBD1 (5 bases). Looked up from germline, CDR1 is MGHRA and CDR2 is YSYEKL. V was clipped by 3 bases and J by 7 bases, with 12 bases between them. This CDR3 is built from 14 residues. CDR3 bases: TGCGCCAGCAGCCAGCGTCACCAGGGTGAAAAACTGTTTTTT. Translation gives CASSQRHQGEKLFF.

The chain recombines TRBV24-1 with TRBJ2-1; 10 bases are a match to TRBD1. Germline CDR1 is KGHDR and CDR2 is SFDVKD. The ends lost 5 bases at V and 4 bases at J; junction bases unmatched: 4. The CDR3 runs 15 residues. CDR3 residues: CATSGGQGVYNEQFF. The CDR3 bases are TGTGCCACCAGTGGCGGACAGGGGGTTTACAATGAGCAGTTCTTC.

The chain has TRBV29-1 and TRBJ2-5; D uncertain. CDR1 is SQVTM and CDR2 is ANQGSEA in the germline V gene. CDR3 length: 12 amino acids. V lost 4 bases to trimming and J lost 5 bases, with 11 bases between them. The CDR3 sequence: CSVVTTAETQYF. The CDR3 DNA is TGCAGCGTTGTCACCACTGCGGAGACCCAGTACTTC.

This chain uses TRBV4-2 with TRBJ1-2; 9 positions agree with TRBD1. The germline V gene encodes CDR1 LGHNA and CDR2 YNFKEQ. Trimming cost V 1 base and J 7 bases; bases outside gene matches: 10. This CDR3 region has 16 residues. CDR3 bases: TGTGCCAGCAGCCAAGGGGACAGGGACCTCCCAGGTGGCTACACCTTC. Protein product: CASSQGDRDLPGGYTF.

The rearrangement joins TRBV5-1 to TRBJ2-7; a weak D match, TRBD1 (6 bases). Germline V gene data show CDR1 as SGHRS and CDR2 as YFSETQ. This CDR3 spans 15 amino acids. V lost 4 bases to trimming and J lost 5 bases, with 19 bases between them. The CDR3 reads CASSGRDTNLHEQYF. CDR3 in DNA: TGCGCCAGCAGCGGCCGGGACACCAACCTCCACGAGCAGTACTTC.